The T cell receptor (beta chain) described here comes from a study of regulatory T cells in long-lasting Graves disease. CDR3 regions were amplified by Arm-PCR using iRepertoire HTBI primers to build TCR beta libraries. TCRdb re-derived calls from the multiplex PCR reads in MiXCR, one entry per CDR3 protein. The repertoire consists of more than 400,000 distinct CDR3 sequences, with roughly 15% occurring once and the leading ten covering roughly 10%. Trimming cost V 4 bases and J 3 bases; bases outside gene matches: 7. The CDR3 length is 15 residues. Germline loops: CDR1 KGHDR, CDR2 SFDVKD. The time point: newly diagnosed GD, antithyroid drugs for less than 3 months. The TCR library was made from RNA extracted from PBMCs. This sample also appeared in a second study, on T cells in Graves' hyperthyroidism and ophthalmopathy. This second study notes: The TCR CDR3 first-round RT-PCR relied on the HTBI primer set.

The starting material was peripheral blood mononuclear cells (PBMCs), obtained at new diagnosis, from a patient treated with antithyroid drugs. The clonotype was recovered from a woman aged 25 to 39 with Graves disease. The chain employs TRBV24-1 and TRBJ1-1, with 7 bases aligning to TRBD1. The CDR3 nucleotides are TGTGCCACCAGTGAGTCAGGGGGTGGGGACACTGAAGCTTTCTTT. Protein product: CATSESGGGDTEAFF.